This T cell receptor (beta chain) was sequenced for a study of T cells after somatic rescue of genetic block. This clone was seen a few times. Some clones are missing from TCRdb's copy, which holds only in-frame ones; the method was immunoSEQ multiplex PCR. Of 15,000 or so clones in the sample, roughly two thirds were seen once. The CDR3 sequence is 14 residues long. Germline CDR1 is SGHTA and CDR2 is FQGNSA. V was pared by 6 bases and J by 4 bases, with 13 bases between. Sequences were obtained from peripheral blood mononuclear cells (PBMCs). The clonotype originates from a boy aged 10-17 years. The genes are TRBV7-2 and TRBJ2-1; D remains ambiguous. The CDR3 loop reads CASRHTGIYNEQFF. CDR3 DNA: TGTGCCAGCAGACACACGGGTATTTACAATGAGCAGTTCTTC.